This TCR beta chain came from a study of T cell responses to AZD1222 COVID-19 vaccine. In germline, CDR1 is SGHRS, CDR2 YFSETQ. V lost 1 base to trimming and J lost 4 bases, with 9 bases between them. The CDR3 loop spans 14 amino acids. Clones were sequenced by immunoSEQ multiplex PCR, and TCRdb holds only the in-frame ones, with some missing. The sample carries more than 95,000 clones, 90% to 95% recorded once. The gene calls are TRBV5-1 and TRBJ2-1; D not certain. The clonotype comes from an adult in good health. The specimen was peripheral blood, collected on day 0 of AZD1222 vaccination. The CDR3 region has the DNA TGCGCCAGCAGCTTGAGCACAGATTACAATGAGCAGTTCTTC. It codes for CASSLSTDYNEQFF.